Listed below are T cell receptor beta chains from one sample, sequenced in a study of cytomegalovirus exposure and HLA in healthy donors. Data came from immunoSEQ multiplex PCR; TCRdb stores just in-frame clones and leaves some out. This sample carries roughly 48,000 clones, approximately 78% of them seen once, and the ten largest clones take less than 3.5%. The sequenced sample was PBMCs. All receptors come from a woman in her 30s in good health and CMV-seronegative. Each CDR3 is given with its conserved first and last residue. D genes are given only for firm matches. Clone size is shown for a subset of rows, as once, few, many or a class of expanded clone.

d_gene,j_gene,v_gene,abundance,CDR3nt,CDR3aa
-,TRBJ1-3,TRBV30,-,TGTGCCTGGAGTGAGTTACTTGGAAACACCATATATTTT,CAWSELLGNTIYF
-,TRBJ1-1,TRBV30,-,TGTGCCATCGATTGGGGAACAGGGAACATGAACACTGAAGCTTTCTTT,CAIDWGTGNMNTEAFF
-,TRBJ1-5,TRBV6-1,-,TGTGCCAGCAGCGCCCTTGTTACTCCGCCCCAGCATTTT,CASSALVTPPQHF
-,TRBJ1-5,TRBV7-9,-,TGTGCCAGCAGCGGGGACTTCCAGCCCCAGCATTTT,CASSGDFQPQHF
-,TRBJ1-1,TRBV5-1,-,TGCGCCAGCAGAAGGACGGGATTTTTGAACACTGAAGCTTTCTTT,CASRRTGFLNTEAFF
-,TRBJ1-2,TRBV6-5,-,TGTGCCAGCAGTTACTCGGCATATTATGGCTACACCTTC,CASSYSAYYGYTF
-,TRBJ1-5,TRBV28,-,TGTGCCAGCAGTTTAAGGCCCACGGACAGCGGCAATCAGCCCCAGCATTTT,CASSLRPTDSGNQPQHF
TRBD2,TRBJ2-7,TRBV5-4,-,TGTGCCAGCAGCGGGGGACTAGCGGTAACCTACGAGCAGTACTTC,CASSGGLAVTYEQYF
-,TRBJ2-5,TRBV30,once,TGTGCCTGGTCCCCCCCGGGGGAGACCCAGTACTTC,CAWSPPGETQYF
-,TRBJ1-1,TRBV29-1,once,TGCAGCGTTGGCGGGGGCACTGAAGCTTTCTTT,CSVGGGTEAFF
-,TRBJ1-5,TRBV30,-,TGTGCCTGGAGTGTGCAGAGCAATCAGCCCCAGCATTTT,CAWSVQSNQPQHF
TRBD1,TRBJ2-7,TRBV28,-,TGTGCCAGCAGTTTATCTTCGTTGGCAGGGGGCTACGAGCAGTACTTC,CASSLSSLAGGYEQYF
-,TRBJ2-7,TRBV5-6,-,TGTGCCAGCAGCCTGGCCAACCCGTTCTCCAAACTGATCTACGAGCAGTACTTC,CASSLANPFSKLIYEQYF
-,TRBJ1-2,TRBV30,-,TGTGCCTGGAGAAGTCCTACTAACTATGGCTACACCTTC,CAWRSPTNYGYTF
-,TRBJ1-4,TRBV14,-,TGTGCCAGCAGCCAAGGAACAGCGGGAAAACTGTTTTTT,CASSQGTAGKLFF
-,TRBJ2-7,TRBV4-1,-,TGCGCCAGCAGCCTCCACAGGTTCTCCTACGAGCAGTACTTC,CASSLHRFSYEQYF
-,TRBJ1-5,TRBV10-3,-,TGTGCCATCAGCTCAGGGGTTAGCAATCAGCCCCAGCATTTT,CAISSGVSNQPQHF
-,TRBJ1-1,TRBV28,-,TGTGCCAGCATGGGCAGCCTGAACACTGAAGCTTTCTTT,CASMGSLNTEAFF
TRBD2,TRBJ2-3,TRBV27,-,TGTGCCAGCAGTTTTTATTCCCTAGCGGGAGATACGCAGTATTTT,CASSFYSLAGDTQYF
TRBD1,TRBJ2-3,TRBV5-1,-,TGCGCCAGCAGTCAGGGGGCCGGCACAGATACGCAGTATTTT,CASSQGAGTDTQYF
-,TRBJ1-1,TRBV7-9,-,TGTGCCAGCAGCTTAGCCCCTTACGGGGAGTCTACTGAAGCTTTCTTT,CASSLAPYGESTEAFF
-,TRBJ1-2,TRBV10-1,few,TGCGCCAGCAGTTCGGGGTCCGTTGGCTACACCTTC,CASSSGSVGYTF
TRBD1,TRBJ2-1,TRBV18,-,TGTGCCAGCTCACTAGGACAGGGAATTTCTAATGAGCAGTTCTTC,CASSLGQGISNEQFF
TRBD1,TRBJ1-1,TRBV9,-,TGTGCCAGCAGCGTCGGGACAGTTTATGAAGCTTTCTTT,CASSVGTVYEAFF
-,TRBJ1-6,TRBV30,-,TGTGCCTGGAGAATACAGGTCTCCTATAATTCACCCCTCCACTTT,CAWRIQVSYNSPLHF
TRBD1,TRBJ1-5,TRBV30,-,TGTGCCTTCGACAGGGAACTCAATCAGCCCCAGCATTTT,CAFDRELNQPQHF
-,TRBJ2-1,TRBV29-1,-,TGCAGCTTCTCTCCAAAGAGGCCCATTGAGCAGTTCTTC,CSFSPKRPIEQFF
TRBD1,TRBJ1-1,TRBV13,-,TGTGCCAGCAGCTTAGCCCCTAGTGCGAGGGGGCGAGCTTTCTTT,CASSLAPSARGRAFF
TRBD1,TRBJ1-6,TRBV6-5,-,TGTGCCAGCAGAGGACAGGGGACCTATAATTCACCCCTCCACTTT,CASRGQGTYNSPLHF
TRBD1,TRBJ1-2,TRBV7-9,-,TGTGCCAGCAGCCAGGACAGGTTTTATGGCTACACCTTC,CASSQDRFYGYTF
-,TRBJ2-5,TRBV7-2,-,TGTGCCAGCAGCTTAGAAGCTCGGGGTTCAGAGACCCAGTACTTC,CASSLEARGSETQYF
TRBD1,TRBJ1-4,TRBV6-1,-,TGTGCCAGCAGTGCCGGGACAGGGGAGGGGAATGAAAAACTGTTTTTT,CASSAGTGEGNEKLFF
-,TRBJ2-7,TRBV7-3,-,TGTGCCAGCAGCTTAAGTTCAGGAGGGGAGACCTACTTC,CASSLSSGGETYF
TRBD2,TRBJ2-7,TRBV29-1,-,TGCAGCGTTGTAAAACTAGCGGGAGCCTACGAGCAGTACTTC,CSVVKLAGAYEQYF
TRBD2,TRBJ2-1,TRBV5-1,once,TGCGCCAGCGCACTTTCCGGGACTAACAATGAGCAGTTCTTC,CASALSGTNNEQFF
-,TRBJ1-1,TRBV29-1,-,TGCAGCGCCGTAGAGAGAGGAGCTTTCTTT,CSAVERGAFF
-,TRBJ2-5,TRBV7-9,-,TGTGCCAGCAGCTTCGACTACCCGCGAGAGACCCAGTACTTC,CASSFDYPRETQYF
-,TRBJ2-3,TRBV6-1,-,TGTGCCAGCAGTGAGCGGGTGGGGTTTGGCACAGATACGCAGTATTTT,CASSERVGFGTDTQYF
TRBD2,TRBJ2-3,TRBV5-1,-,TGCGCCAGCAGGTTAGCGGGAGGTGGGACAGATACGCAGTATTTT,CASRLAGGGTDTQYF
TRBD2,TRBJ2-3,TRBV6-5,few,TGTGCCAGCAAGTTAGGCCTAGCGGTTGATACGCAGTATTTT,CASKLGLAVDTQYF
TRBD1,TRBJ1-5,TRBV2,-,TGTGCCAGCAGTGAGCGGACAGGGGCTGGCAATCAGCCCCAGCATTTT,CASSERTGAGNQPQHF
-,TRBJ1-6,TRBV9,once,TGTGCCAGCAGCGTTCTGGCAGATTCACCCCTCCACTTT,CASSVLADSPLHF